This passage covers 2 T cell receptor beta chains from one sample sequenced in a study of blood T cell repertoires in COVID-19. Assay used: immunoSEQ multiplex PCR; TCRdb lists only in-frame clones, some missing. The repertoire includes roughly 52,000 clones, around 90% of them detected once, and around 20% sits in the top ten. The sequenced sample was peripheral blood. These receptors were collected from a human donor in a cohort sampled during active COVID-19.

The V and J genes are TRBV7-2 and TRBJ2-5; 9 nucleotides match TRBD1. V lost 5 bases to trimming and J lost 3 bases; unmatched junction nucleotides: 4. There are 14 residues in the CDR3. CDR1 SGHTA and CDR2 FQGNSA come from the germline V gene. The CDR3 DNA is TGTGCCAGCAGCGGCCGGACAGGGGAAGAGACCCAGTACTTC. It codes for CASSGRTGEETQYF.

The genes are TRBV7-2 and TRBJ1-2; possibly TRBD1 for D (5 bases). CDR1 and CDR2 (germline): SGHTA, FQGNSA. V was cut by 5 bases and J by 6 bases, with 13 bases left in between. The CDR3 consists of 13 residues. The CDR3 reads CASSQRGGDGYTF. The CDR3 bases are TGTGCCAGCAGCCAGCGGGGGGGAGATGGCTACACCTTC.